These T cell receptor beta chains were read from a single sample in a study of blood T cell repertoires in COVID-19. Generated by immunoSEQ multiplex PCR, the TCRdb table keeps only in-frame clones and is missing some. The table includes some 17,000 clones, 89% detected once. Sequencing was performed on peripheral blood. The receptors were gathered from a man aged 55 to 70 with active COVID-19. Both conserved end residues are part of each CDR3. A D gene is named only where the DNA matches it firmly. A row's size may be missing; if present it is once, few, many or a size class.

>-|TRBJ1-4|TRBV4-3|-
CASSPSPTGLTNEKLFF
TGCGCCAGCAGCCCGTCTCCAACAGGGTTAACTAATGAAAAACTGTTTTTT
>TRBD2|TRBJ2-4|TRBV9|once
CASSPGKRGGNIQYF
TGTGCCAGCAGCCCTGGGAAGCGGGGGGGAAACATTCAGTACTTC
>TRBD1|TRBJ1-2|TRBV5-4|-
CASSLNLGDRDSHGYTF
TGTGCCAGCAGCTTGAATTTAGGCGACAGGGATTCCCATGGCTACACCTTC
>-|TRBJ1-2|TRBV15|-
CASGGSLGYTF
TGTGCCAGCGGTGGCTCGCTCGGCTACACCTTC
>-|TRBJ1-1|TRBV5-1|-
CASSLDRVRTEAFF
TGCGCCAGCAGCTTGGACAGGGTAAGGACTGAAGCTTTCTTT
>TRBD2|TRBJ2-1|TRBV15|once
CATSKRLAGAHNEQFF
TGTGCCACCAGCAAAAGACTAGCGGGGGCCCACAATGAGCAGTTCTTC
>TRBD2|TRBJ2-3|TRBV9|-
CASSVAAGDHTDTQYF
TGTGCCAGCAGCGTAGCCGCGGGGGACCACACAGATACGCAGTATTTT
>-|TRBJ1-2|TRBV4-2|once
CASSQGGANYGYTF
TGTGCCAGCAGCCAAGGGGGAGCTAACTATGGCTACACCTTC
>-|TRBJ2-1|TRBV2|few
CASTMNRGSSSYNEQFF
TGTGCCAGCACTATGAATCGGGGTTCGAGCTCCTACAATGAGCAGTTCTTC
>-|TRBJ1-1|TRBV11-2|-
CASSFPLGGSNTEAFF
TGTGCCAGCAGCTTCCCTCTCGGGGGATCGAACACTGAAGCTTTCTTT
>-|TRBJ1-5|TRBV14|-
CASSHRTGSPGDQPQHF
TGTGCCAGCAGCCACCGAACCGGGTCGCCGGGGGATCAGCCCCAGCATTTT
>-|TRBJ2-7|TRBV5-8|once
CASSSLLSEQYF
TGTGCCAGCAGCTCCCTCCTTTCCGAGCAGTACTTC
>TRBD1|TRBJ1-4|TRBV2|-
CASSNRGGEKLFF
TGTGCCAGCAGTAACAGGGGTGGTGAAAAACTGTTTTTT
>TRBD2|TRBJ2-1|TRBV5-6|-
CASSLLGLAVGEQFF
TGTGCCAGCAGCTTGCTGGGACTAGCAGTTGGTGAGCAGTTCTTC
>TRBD2|TRBJ2-1|TRBV10-2|-
CASGSGGANEQFF
TGCGCCAGCGGTAGCGGGGGGGCCAATGAGCAGTTCTTC
>-|TRBJ2-3|TRBV7-9|-
CASSRILRGSTDTQYF
TGTGCCAGCAGCCGAATCTTACGGGGTAGCACAGATACGCAGTATTTT
>TRBD1|TRBJ2-1|TRBV5-1|-
CACEPTGGGDEQFF
TGCGCCTGTGAACCCACAGGGGGCGGCGATGAGCAGTTCTTC
>-|TRBJ2-7|TRBV6-5|-
CACRTGLRGYEQYF
TGTGCCTGTCGAACAGGGCTTCGGGGTTACGAGCAGTACTTC
>TRBD1|TRBJ1-2|TRBV18|-
CASSLDPGQGIDGYTF
TGTGCCAGCTCCCTCGACCCGGGACAGGGGATCGATGGCTACACCTTC
>TRBD1|TRBJ1-5|TRBV19|-
CASRPRTGGNQPQHF
TGTGCCAGTAGGCCCCGGACAGGGGGCAATCAGCCCCAGCATTTT
>-|TRBJ1-2|TRBV6-5|once
CASSRYPGGGGYTF
TGTGCCAGCAGCCGGTATCCGGGGGGGGGAGGCTACACCTTC
>-|TRBJ2-2|TRBV5-4|hyperexpanded
CASSPAGVVTGELFF
TGTGCCAGCAGCCCGGCCGGGGTTGTCACCGGGGAGCTGTTTTTT
>-|TRBJ1-2|TRBV24-1|-
CATSDLFGDGYTF
TGTGCCACCAGTGATTTGTTCGGGGATGGCTACACCTTC
>TRBD1|TRBJ1-6|TRBV30|-
CAWTLPTGASSPLHF
TGTGCCTGGACTCTCCCGACAGGGGCGAGCTCACCCCTCCACTTT
>-|TRBJ1-1|TRBV10-3|-
CAISESIPGNTEAFF
TGTGCCATCAGTGAGTCGATCCCGGGAAACACTGAAGCTTTCTTT
>-|TRBJ1-2|TRBV2|-
CASRREVQGAYGYTF
TGTGCCAGCCGGAGGGAAGTCCAGGGAGCCTATGGCTACACCTTC
>-|TRBJ1-3|TRBV7-2|-
CASSLSGGAGNTIYF
TGTGCCAGCAGCTTAAGTGGGGGGGCTGGAAACACCATATATTTT
>-|TRBJ2-3|TRBV4-3|-
CASSRGGNRALDTQYF
TGCGCCAGCAGCCGAGGAGGGAATAGGGCCCTGGATACGCAGTATTTT
>-|TRBJ2-2|TRBV6-4|-
CASSRVGGGPTGELFF
TGTGCCAGCAGCCGGGTCGGTGGGGGCCCCACCGGGGAGCTGTTTTTT
>-|TRBJ1-1|TRBV5-6|-
CASSPPTGPYTEAFF
TGTGCCAGCAGCCCACCGACAGGTCCATACACTGAAGCTTTCTTT
>-|TRBJ1-1|TRBV30|medium-sized
CAWNRAMNTEAFF
TGTGCCTGGAACCGCGCAATGAACACTGAAGCTTTCTTT
>-|TRBJ1-5|TRBV3-1/TRBV3-2|-
CASSQVPGGSPNQPQHF
TGTGCCAGCAGCCAAGTCCCTGGCGGCAGTCCCAATCAGCCCCAGCATTTT
>TRBD1|TRBJ1-5|TRBV19|-
CASRPLTGGGQPQHF
TGTGCCAGTAGGCCACTCACAGGGGGCGGTCAGCCCCAGCATTTT
>TRBD2|TRBJ2-2|TRBV11-2|once
CASSLWGGTGELFF
TGTGCCAGCAGCTTATGGGGGGGGACCGGGGAGCTGTTTTTT
>TRBD1|TRBJ1-2|TRBV6-1|-
CASSEQQGAGYGYTF
TGTGCCAGCAGTGAACAACAGGGGGCGGGCTATGGCTACACCTTC
>-|TRBJ2-7|TRBV21-1|-
CASRRTGFSYEQYF
TGTGCCAGCAGACGGACAGGGTTCTCCTACGAGCAGTACTTC
>TRBD1|TRBJ2-5|TRBV19|-
CASSWGTGIQETQYF
TGTGCCAGTAGTTGGGGGACAGGGATACAAGAGACCCAGTACTTC
>-|TRBJ2-2|TRBV5-1|-
CASSLYSTGELFF
TGCGCCAGCAGCTTGTATAGCACCGGGGAGCTGTTTTTT
>TRBD2|TRBJ2-3|TRBV7-9|-
CASRTSGMADTQYF
TGTGCCAGCAGGACTAGCGGGATGGCAGATACGCAGTATTTT